These T cell receptor beta chains were read from a single sample in a study of Graves' ophthalmopathy and Graves' hyperthyroidism. A single record per CDR3 protein comes from TCRdb applying MiXCR to the multiplex PCR reads. The data contain 450,000 to 600,000 distinct CDR3 sequences, 35% to 40% of them singletons. Sample: peripheral blood or thyroid tissue (not recorded which). These receptors were taken from an adult man with Graves' hyperthyroidism. The CDR3 runs from the conserved cysteine through the conserved F or W. Each record gives: clone size, J gene, D gene, V gene, CDR3 protein, CDR3 DNA. D genes are given only for firm matches. A clone size is listed for some rows: how often the clone was seen (once, few, many), or a class if it is expanded.

>many|TRBJ2-7|TRBD2|TRBV14
CASSRTSGLIYEQYF
TGTGCCAGCAGCCGGACGTCGGGACTAATCTACGAGCAGTACTTC
>many|TRBJ2-7|-|TRBV25-1
CASSEGFEQYF
TGTGCCAGCAGCGAGGGTTTCGAGCAGTACTTC
>few|TRBJ1-4|-|TRBV12-3/TRBV12-4
CASSVPPGSNEKLFF
TGTGCCAGCAGTGTCCCCCCGGGCAGTAATGAAAAACTGTTTTTT
>many|TRBJ2-7|-|TRBV9
CASSVSLNGYEQYF
TGTGCCAGCAGCGTCTCATTGAACGGATACGAGCAGTACTTC
>-|TRBJ1-1|-|TRBV3-1
CASSSRVISVNTEAFF
TGTGCCAGCAGCTCAAGAGTGATATCAGTGAACACTGAAGCTTTCTTT
>-|TRBJ1-1|-|TRBV10-3
CAISEPSSAAEQFF
TGTGCCATCAGTGAGCCATCTAGCGCGGCTGAGCAGTTCTTT
>-|TRBJ2-1|-|TRBV7-2
CASSQGINEQFF
TGTGCCAGCAGCCAGGGAATCAATGAGCAGTTCTTC
>many|TRBJ2-3|-|TRBV29-1
CSARRDTQYF
TGCAGCGCTAGGCGAGATACGCAGTATTTT
>once|TRBJ2-6|-|TRBV9
CASSEDGWGSPSGANVLTF
TGTGCCAGCAGCGAAGATGGGTGGGGGAGCCCCTCTGGGGCCAACGTCCTGACTTTC
>many|TRBJ1-2|-|TRBV12-3/TRBV12-4
CASTSGLYGYTF
TGTGCCAGCACGTCAGGGTTATATGGCTACACCTTC
>few|TRBJ2-2|-|TRBV7-9
CASSRGALTGELFF
TGTGCCAGCAGCCGGGGGGCGCTTACCGGGGAGCTGTTTTTT
>many|TRBJ2-2|TRBD1|TRBV7-6
CASSSSRGRDTGELFF
TGTGCCAGCAGCTCAAGCAGGGGGCGCGACACCGGGGAGCTGTTTTTT
>few|TRBJ2-3|-|TRBV7-9
CASSYPDTQYF
TGTGCCAGCAGCTATCCCGATACGCAGTATTTT
>few|TRBJ2-6|-|TRBV19
CASRQWGAGANVLTF
TGTGCCAGTAGACAATGGGGCGCTGGGGCCAACGTCCTGACTTTC
>few|TRBJ1-6|-|TRBV28
CASSLLLGSGNSPLHF
TGTGCCAGCAGTTTATTGCTTGGGTCCGGGAACTCACCCCTCCACTTT
>many|TRBJ2-5|-|TRBV27
CASSLSGTGSTQYF
TGTGCCAGCAGTTTATCGGGTACCGGGAGTACCCAGTACTTC
>-|TRBJ1-4|-|TRBV2
CASRDGGRDEKLFF
TGTGCCAGCAGGGACGGGGGTAGGGATGAAAAACTGTTTTTT
>-|TRBJ2-5|-|TRBV10-3
CAISVDRLETQYF
TGTGCCATCAGCGTTGATCGTCTCGAGACCCAGTACTTC
>-|TRBJ1-2|TRBD1|TRBV15
CATSNRDRALRGDHGYTF
TGTGCCACCAGCAACCGGGACAGGGCGTTGCGCGGGGATCATGGCTACACCTTC
>-|TRBJ1-2|TRBD1|TRBV10-3
CAISAGQGVDGYTF
TGTGCCATCAGTGCGGGACAGGGGGTGGATGGCTACACCTTC
>-|TRBJ1-3|-|TRBV7-8
CASSLAFGVPGNTIYF
TGTGCCAGCAGCTTAGCGTTCGGGGTCCCTGGAAACACCATATATTTT
>many|TRBJ2-2|-|TRBV2
CASSEEQGGTGELFF
TGTGCCAGCAGTGAAGAACAGGGAGGTACCGGGGAGCTGTTTTTT
>many|TRBJ1-5|TRBD1|TRBV6-1
CASLDRGNQPQHF
TGTGCCAGCCTAGACAGGGGCAATCAGCCCCAGCATTTT
>many|TRBJ2-7|TRBD2|TRBV24-1
CATSDPTSGNTYEQYF
TGTGCCACCAGTGATCCGACTAGCGGAAATACCTACGAGCAGTACTTC
>-|TRBJ2-7|-|TRBV27
CASSLSGPLGYEQYF
TGTGCCAGCAGTTTATCGGGCCCTCTCGGCTACGAGCAGTACTTC
>-|TRBJ2-5|-|TRBV20-1
CSAKHPYQETQYF
TGCAGTGCTAAACACCCGTACCAAGAGACCCAGTACTTC
>few|TRBJ1-6|TRBD1|TRBV27
CASSYASDRVNSPLHF
TGTGCCAGCAGTTACGCGTCGGACAGGGTAAATTCACCCCTCCACTTT
>-|TRBJ1-2|-|TRBV4-2
CASSQGVQNYGYTF
TGTGCCAGCAGCCAAGGGGTACAAAACTATGGCTACACCTTC
>many|TRBJ1-4|-|TRBV7-9
CASSGGVRVSEKLFF
TGTGCCAGCAGCGGGGGAGTCCGAGTTAGTGAAAAACTGTTTTTT
>-|TRBJ2-1|-|TRBV11-3
CASSPSGRSGNEQFF
TGTGCCAGCAGTCCTTCGGGCCGAAGTGGCAATGAGCAGTTCTTC
>-|TRBJ2-5|TRBD1|TRBV19
CASSGRGNSNQPQYF
TGTGCCAGTAGTGGCAGGGGGAATAGCAATCAGCCCCAGTACTTC
>-|TRBJ2-7|TRBD1|TRBV24-1
CASSENRGPYEQYF
TGTGCCAGCAGTGAAAACAGGGGACCCTACGAGCAGTACTTC
>many|TRBJ2-5|-|TRBV20-1
CSARALWGGLETQYF
TGCAGTGCTAGAGCCCTCTGGGGAGGATTGGAGACCCAGTACTTC
>-|TRBJ1-2|TRBD1|TRBV25-1
CASSELEGTGGAAYGYTF
TGTGCCAGCAGTGAATTAGAGGGGACAGGGGGCGCGGCCTATGGCTACACCTTC
>-|TRBJ1-5|-|TRBV27
CASSLGGTQQPQHF
TGTGCCAGCAGTTTAGGGGGTACCCAACAGCCCCAGCATTTT
>-|TRBJ2-5|TRBD2|TRBV29-1
CSVAASGLEETQYF
TGCAGCGTTGCGGCTAGCGGGCTAGAGGAGACCCAGTACTTC
>once|TRBJ1-1|TRBD1|TRBV10-3
CACNNKGTGWNTEAFF
TGTGCCTGCAACAATAAGGGGACAGGGTGGAACACTGAAGCTTTCTTT
>-|TRBJ1-4|-|TRBV5-1
CASKLAGREKLFF
TGCGCCAGCAAACTAGCGGGACGAGAAAAACTGTTTTTT
>-|TRBJ2-5|TRBD2|TRBV30
CAWSTGLAGETQYF
TGTGCCTGGAGTACGGGACTAGCGGGGGAGACCCAGTACTTC
>many|TRBJ1-6|-|TRBV5-1
CASSQSRDITSSPLHF
TGCGCCAGCAGCCAATCACGGGACATAACAAGTTCACCCCTCCACTTT
>many|TRBJ2-7|TRBD1|TRBV6-6
CASIDGGQGSEQYF
TGTGCCAGCATCGACGGTGGACAGGGGAGCGAGCAGTACTTC
>few|TRBJ2-5|TRBD1|TRBV2
CASSSDRLETQYF
TGTGCCAGCAGTTCGGACAGGTTGGAGACCCAGTACTTC
>-|TRBJ2-7|TRBD1|TRBV12-3/TRBV12-4
CASSLSRGTYEQYF
TGTGCCAGCAGTTTATCCAGGGGGACCTACGAGCAGTACTTC
>many|TRBJ1-2|-|TRBV5-1
CASSLGPDSNYGYTF
TGCGCCAGCAGCTTGGGGCCGGACAGTAACTATGGCTACACCTTC
>-|TRBJ2-2|TRBD1|TRBV6-5
CASSYATGGPNTGELFF
TGTGCCAGCAGTTATGCTACAGGGGGCCCTAACACCGGGGAGCTGTTTTTT
>-|TRBJ2-5|TRBD1|TRBV10-3
CAVSEDRVQETQYF
TGTGCCGTCAGCGAGGACAGGGTCCAGGAGACCCAGTACTTC
>-|TRBJ2-7|-|TRBV10-3
CAISESGEPYEQYF
TGTGCCATCAGTGAGTCGGGAGAGCCCTACGAGCAGTACTTC
>once|TRBJ2-2|-|TRBV7-3
CASRLSGLSGELFF
TGTGCCAGCAGATTGTCAGGGTTGTCCGGGGAGCTGTTTTTT
>-|TRBJ1-1|TRBD1|TRBV12-3/TRBV12-4
CASSLRVTGEDAEAFF
TGTGCCAGCAGTTTAAGGGTGACAGGGGAGGATGCTGAAGCTTTCTTT